One sample yielded the 4 T cell receptor beta chains listed below, sequenced in a study of identifying expanded T cells in peripheral blood (dated by TCRdb to the late 2010s). The library was built by means of the immunoSEQ multiplex PCR assay. In its TCRdb copy, this immuneACCESS table keeps in-frame sequences only and misses some clones. Where compared with another copy, unresolved V genes explain less than half of these, and the others have no known cause. The sample includes around 99,000 clones, with 88% observed a single time. The ten largest clones capture 6.5% to 9% of the sample. Sequenced input: blood. Receptor source: a person aged 18 to 70 in good health.

This chain uses TRBV5-4 with TRBJ2-3; TRBD1 agrees at 7 bases. Germline-derived CDR1 and CDR2 are SGHNT and YYREEE (reference sequence). J lost 5 bases, V lost 3 bases, and 18 bases had no gene match. The CDR3 contains 18 residues. CDR3 nucleotide sequence: TGTGCCAGCAGCTCCTACAAATACCGCCCAGGGGGAAGAGATACGCAGTATTTT. It is translated as CASSSYKYRPGGRDTQYF.

This sequence joins TRBV6-5 and TRBJ2-1; D remains unclear. Per germline, CDR1 MNHEY and CDR2 SVGAGI. The V end was cut by 4 bases, the J end by 8 bases, with 12 bases between. This CDR3 contains 13 residues. The CDR3 here is CASSSGERDEQFF. The DNA for the CDR3 is TGTGCCAGCAGTTCTGGAGAACGGGATGAGCAGTTCTTC.

The chain is built from TRBV9 and TRBJ2-1; TRBD1 or TRBD2 may be the D gene (5 bases each). The CDR3 extends over 13 amino acids. Trimming shortened V by 3 bases and J by 4 bases, and 8 bases separated the two germline ends. Germline V CDR1 and CDR2: SGDLS, YYNGEE. The CDR3 DNA is TGTGCCAGCAGCGGGGGCGGGTACAATGAGCAGTTCTTC. Translated: CASSGGGYNEQFF.

J is TRBJ2-5 and V is TRBV27; 11 bases line up with TRBD2. The trim removed 6 bases at V and 1 base at J, leaving 7 bases unmatched. This CDR3 is 16 amino acids long. Germline CDR1 is MNHEY and CDR2 is SMNVEV (reference sequence). CDR3 region: CASRPTSGSFQETQYF. The CDR3 nucleotides read TGTGCCAGCAGACCTACTAGCGGGAGTTTCCAAGAGACCCAGTACTTC.